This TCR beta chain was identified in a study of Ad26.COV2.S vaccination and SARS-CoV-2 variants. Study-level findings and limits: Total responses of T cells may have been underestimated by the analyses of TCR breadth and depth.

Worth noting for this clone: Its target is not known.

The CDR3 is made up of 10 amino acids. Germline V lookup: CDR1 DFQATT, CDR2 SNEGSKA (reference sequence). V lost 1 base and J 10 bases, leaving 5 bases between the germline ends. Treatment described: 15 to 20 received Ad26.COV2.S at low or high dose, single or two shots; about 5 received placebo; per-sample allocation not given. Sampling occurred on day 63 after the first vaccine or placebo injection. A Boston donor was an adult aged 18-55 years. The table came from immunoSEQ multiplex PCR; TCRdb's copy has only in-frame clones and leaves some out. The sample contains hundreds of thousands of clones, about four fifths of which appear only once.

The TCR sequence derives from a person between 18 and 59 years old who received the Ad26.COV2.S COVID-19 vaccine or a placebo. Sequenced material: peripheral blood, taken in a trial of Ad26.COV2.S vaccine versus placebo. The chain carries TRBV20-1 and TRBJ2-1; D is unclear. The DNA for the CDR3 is TGCAGTGCTAGAGGTCTAGAGCAGTTCTTC. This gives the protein CSARGLEQFF.